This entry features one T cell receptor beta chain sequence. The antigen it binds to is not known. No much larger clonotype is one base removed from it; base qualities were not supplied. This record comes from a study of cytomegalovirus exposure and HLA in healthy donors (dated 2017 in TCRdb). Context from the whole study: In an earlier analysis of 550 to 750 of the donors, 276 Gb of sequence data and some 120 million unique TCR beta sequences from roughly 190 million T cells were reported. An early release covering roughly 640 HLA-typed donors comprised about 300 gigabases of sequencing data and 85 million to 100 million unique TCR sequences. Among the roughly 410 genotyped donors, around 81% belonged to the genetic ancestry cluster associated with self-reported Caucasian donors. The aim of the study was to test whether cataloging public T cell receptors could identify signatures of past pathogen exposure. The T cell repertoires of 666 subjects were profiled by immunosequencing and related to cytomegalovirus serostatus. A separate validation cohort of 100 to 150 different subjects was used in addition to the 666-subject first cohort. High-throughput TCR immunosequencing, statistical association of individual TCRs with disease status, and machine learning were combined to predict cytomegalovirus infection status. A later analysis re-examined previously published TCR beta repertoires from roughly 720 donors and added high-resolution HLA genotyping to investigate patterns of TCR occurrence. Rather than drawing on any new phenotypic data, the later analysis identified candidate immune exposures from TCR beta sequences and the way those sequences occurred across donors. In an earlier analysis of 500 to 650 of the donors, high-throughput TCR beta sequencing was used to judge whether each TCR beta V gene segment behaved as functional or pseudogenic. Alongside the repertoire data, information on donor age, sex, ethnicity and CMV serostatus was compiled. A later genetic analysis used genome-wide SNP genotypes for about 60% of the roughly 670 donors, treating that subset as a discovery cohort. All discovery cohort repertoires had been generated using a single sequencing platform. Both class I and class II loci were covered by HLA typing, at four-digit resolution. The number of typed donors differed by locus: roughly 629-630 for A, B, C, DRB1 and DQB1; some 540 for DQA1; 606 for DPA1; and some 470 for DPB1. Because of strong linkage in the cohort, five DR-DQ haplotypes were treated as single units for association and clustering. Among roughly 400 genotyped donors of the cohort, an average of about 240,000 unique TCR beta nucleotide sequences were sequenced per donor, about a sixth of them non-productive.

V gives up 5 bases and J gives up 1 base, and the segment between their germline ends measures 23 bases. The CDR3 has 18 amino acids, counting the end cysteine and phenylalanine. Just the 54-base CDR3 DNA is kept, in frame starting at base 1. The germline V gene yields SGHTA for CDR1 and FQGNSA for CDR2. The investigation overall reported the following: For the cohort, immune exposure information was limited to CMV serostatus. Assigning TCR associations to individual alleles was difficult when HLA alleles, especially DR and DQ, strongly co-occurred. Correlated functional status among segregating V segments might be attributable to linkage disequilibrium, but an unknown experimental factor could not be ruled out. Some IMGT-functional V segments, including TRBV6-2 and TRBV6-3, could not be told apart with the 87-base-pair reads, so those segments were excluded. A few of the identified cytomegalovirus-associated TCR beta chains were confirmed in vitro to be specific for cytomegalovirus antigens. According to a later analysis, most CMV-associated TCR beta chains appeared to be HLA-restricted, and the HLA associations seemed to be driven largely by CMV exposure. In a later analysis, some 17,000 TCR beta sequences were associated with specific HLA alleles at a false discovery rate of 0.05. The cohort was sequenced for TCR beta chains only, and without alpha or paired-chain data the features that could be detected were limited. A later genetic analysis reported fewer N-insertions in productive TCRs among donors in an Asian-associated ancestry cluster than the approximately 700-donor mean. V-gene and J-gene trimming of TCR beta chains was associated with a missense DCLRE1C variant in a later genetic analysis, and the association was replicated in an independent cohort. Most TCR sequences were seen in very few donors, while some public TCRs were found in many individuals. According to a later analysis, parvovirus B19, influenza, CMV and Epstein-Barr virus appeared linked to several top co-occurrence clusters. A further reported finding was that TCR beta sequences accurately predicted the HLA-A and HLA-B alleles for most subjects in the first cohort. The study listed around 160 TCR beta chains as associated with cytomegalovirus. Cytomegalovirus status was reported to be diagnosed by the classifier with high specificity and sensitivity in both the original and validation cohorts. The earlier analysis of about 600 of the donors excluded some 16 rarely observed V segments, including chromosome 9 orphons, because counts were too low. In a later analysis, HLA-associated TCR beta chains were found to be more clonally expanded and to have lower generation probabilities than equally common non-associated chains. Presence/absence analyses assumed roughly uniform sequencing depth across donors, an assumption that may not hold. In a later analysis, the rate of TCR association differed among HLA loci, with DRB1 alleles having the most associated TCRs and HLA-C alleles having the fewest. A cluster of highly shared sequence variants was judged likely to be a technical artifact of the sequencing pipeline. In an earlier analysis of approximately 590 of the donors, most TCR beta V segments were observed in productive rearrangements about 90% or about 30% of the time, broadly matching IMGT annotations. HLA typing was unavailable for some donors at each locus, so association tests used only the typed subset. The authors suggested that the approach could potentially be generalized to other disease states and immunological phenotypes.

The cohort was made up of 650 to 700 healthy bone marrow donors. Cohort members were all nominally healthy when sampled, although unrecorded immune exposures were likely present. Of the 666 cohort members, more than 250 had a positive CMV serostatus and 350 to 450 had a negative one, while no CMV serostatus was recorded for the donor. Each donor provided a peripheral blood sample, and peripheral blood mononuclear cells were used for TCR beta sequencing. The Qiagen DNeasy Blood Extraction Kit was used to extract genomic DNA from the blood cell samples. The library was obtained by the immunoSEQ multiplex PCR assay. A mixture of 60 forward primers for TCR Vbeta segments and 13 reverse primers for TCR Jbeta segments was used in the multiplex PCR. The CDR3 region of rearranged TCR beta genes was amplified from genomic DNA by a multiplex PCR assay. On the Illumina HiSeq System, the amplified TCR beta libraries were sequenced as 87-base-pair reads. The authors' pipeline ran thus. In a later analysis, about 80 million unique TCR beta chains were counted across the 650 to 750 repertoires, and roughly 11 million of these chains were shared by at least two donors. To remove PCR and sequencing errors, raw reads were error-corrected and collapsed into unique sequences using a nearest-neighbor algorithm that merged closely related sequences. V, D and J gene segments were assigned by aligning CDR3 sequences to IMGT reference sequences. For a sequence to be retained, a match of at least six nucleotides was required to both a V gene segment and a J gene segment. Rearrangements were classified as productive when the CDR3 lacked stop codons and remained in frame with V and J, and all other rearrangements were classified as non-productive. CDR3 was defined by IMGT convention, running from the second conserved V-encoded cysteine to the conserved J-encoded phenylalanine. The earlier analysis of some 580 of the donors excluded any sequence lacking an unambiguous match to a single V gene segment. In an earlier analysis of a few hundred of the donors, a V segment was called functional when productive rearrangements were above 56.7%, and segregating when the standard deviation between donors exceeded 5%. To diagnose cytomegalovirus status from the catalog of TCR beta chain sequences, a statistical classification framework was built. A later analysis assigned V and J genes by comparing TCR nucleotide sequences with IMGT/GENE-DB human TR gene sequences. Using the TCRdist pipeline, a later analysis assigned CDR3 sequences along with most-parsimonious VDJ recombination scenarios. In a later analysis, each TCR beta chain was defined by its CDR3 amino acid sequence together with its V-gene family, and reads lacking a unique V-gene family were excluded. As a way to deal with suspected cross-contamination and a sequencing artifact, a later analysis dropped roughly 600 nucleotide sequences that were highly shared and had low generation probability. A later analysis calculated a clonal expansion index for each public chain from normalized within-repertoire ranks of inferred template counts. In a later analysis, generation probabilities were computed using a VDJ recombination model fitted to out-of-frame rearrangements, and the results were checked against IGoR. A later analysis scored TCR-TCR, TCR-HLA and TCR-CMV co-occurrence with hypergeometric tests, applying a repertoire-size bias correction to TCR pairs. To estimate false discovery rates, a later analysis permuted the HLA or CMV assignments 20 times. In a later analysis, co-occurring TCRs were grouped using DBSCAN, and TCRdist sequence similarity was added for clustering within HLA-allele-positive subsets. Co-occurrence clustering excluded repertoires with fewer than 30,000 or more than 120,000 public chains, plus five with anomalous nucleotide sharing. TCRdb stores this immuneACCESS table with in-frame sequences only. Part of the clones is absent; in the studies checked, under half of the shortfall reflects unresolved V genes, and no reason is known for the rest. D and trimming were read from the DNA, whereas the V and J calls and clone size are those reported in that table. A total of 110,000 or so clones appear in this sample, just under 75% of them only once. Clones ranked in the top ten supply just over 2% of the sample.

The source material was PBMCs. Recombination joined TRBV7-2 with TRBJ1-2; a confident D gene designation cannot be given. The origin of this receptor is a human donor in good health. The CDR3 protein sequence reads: CASSTPWTGVPFNYGYTF. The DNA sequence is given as TGTGCCAGCAGCACACCCTGGACTGGAGTCCCTTTTAACTATGGCTACACCTTC.